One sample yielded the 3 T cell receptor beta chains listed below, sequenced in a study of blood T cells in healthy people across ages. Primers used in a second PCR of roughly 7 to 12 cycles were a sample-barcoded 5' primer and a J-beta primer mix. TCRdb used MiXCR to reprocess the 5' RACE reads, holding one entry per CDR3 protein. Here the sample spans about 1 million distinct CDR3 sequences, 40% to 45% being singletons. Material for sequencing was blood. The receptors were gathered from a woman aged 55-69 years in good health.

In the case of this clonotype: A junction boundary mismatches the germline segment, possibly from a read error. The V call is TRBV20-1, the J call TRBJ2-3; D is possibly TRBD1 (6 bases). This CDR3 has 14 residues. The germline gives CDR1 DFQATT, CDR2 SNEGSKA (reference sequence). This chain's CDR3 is CSAEGESSTGTQYF. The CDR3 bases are TGCAGTGCCGAGGGGGAGTCCTCCACAGGTACGCAGTATTTT.

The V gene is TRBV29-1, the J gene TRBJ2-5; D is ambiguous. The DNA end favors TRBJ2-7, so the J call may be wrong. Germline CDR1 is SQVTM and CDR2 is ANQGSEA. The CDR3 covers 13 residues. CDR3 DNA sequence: TGCAGCGTCAGGACCCGGTTCGGTGGCGAGCAGTACTTC. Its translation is CSVRTRFGGEQYF.

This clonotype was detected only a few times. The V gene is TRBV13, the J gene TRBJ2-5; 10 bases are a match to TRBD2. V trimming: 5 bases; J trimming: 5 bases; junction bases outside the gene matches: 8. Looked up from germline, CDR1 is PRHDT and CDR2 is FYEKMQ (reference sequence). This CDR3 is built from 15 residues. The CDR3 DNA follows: TGTGCCAGCAGCATTAGCGGGAGGATGATGGAGACCCAGTACTTC. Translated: CASSISGRMMETQYF.